This T cell receptor beta chain was sequenced for a study of blood T cell repertoires in COVID-19. On the study more broadly: Both acute and convalescent COVID-19 samples were obtained from the United States, Italy and Spain. PBMCs, B-cell-depleted T cells, or T cells were the source of the cDNA or gDNA that made up the material.

The germline CDR1 and CDR2 sequences are MNHEY and SMNVEV (reference sequence). The CDR3 runs to 15 residues. Unmatched junction bases numbered 8, after V lost 1 base and J lost 6 bases. In the original workflow: Estimation of nucleated cell counts was performed using reference gene primer amplification. The method was immunoSEQ multiplex PCR; TCRdb's version includes in-frame clones alone and lacks a portion of them. That table furnishes V, J and clone size, whereas the DNA furnished D and trimming. There are some 220,000 clones in the sample; approximately 83% occur only once, and 3% to 3.5% lies in the top ten. This clone has only one observation.

The sequence was obtained from a woman in her 30s who had recovered from COVID-19. Sequenced material: peripheral blood. The chain is built from TRBV27 and TRBJ2-7, with 8 bases lining up with TRBD2. The CDR3 DNA follows: TGTGCCAGCAGTTTATTTTCCGGGAGGGGCCTCGAGCAGTACTTC. Protein product: CASSLFSGRGLEQYF.